The present T cell receptor (beta chain) was sequenced within a study of blood T cells in healthy people across ages. Germline CDR1 is SGHTA and CDR2 is FQGNSA. CDR3 size: 15 residues. This clonotype was seen only a few times. One base away lies a much larger clone, so this may be a sequencing read error. Then a second PCR, running about 6 to 12 cycles, was carried out with a sample-barcoded 5' primer and a J-beta primer mix. MiXCR, applied by TCRdb to the 5' RACE reads, yields one record per CDR3 protein. The sample yields about 840,000 distinct CDR3 sequences, approximately 32% seen once. The same sample was also used in a study of T cells of mothers and their children. This second study says: Addition of sample barcodes and 2-4 random nucleotides occurred through the M1S primer of the second PCR.

What was sequenced was blood. The source is a woman aged 40 to 50 in good health. V usage is TRBV7-2 and J usage is TRBJ2-5, with 7 bases identical to TRBD2. TRBJ2-7 explains the end of the DNA better; the J call may be wrong. DNA for the CDR3: TGTGCCAGCAGCCCCGGACTAGTTCCAACCTACGAGCAGTACTTC. Translated: CASSPGLVPTYEQYF.